This entry is about one TCR beta chain. No antigen is known for it. Assay execution took place at the deep level. Authors' data handling: ImmunoSEQ only sent back junction sequences with no quality scores, so filtering was done differently. Repertoires were generated with immunoSEQ multiplex PCR, while TCRdb's copy carries only in-frame clones and drops some. V, J and clone size are those of that table, while D and trimming were read from the DNA. Of tens of thousands of clones listed, 62% are singletons. CD8 memory was a combination of CD45RO+ cells and CCR7-negative CD45RA+ TemRA cells. These data originate in a study of shared clonotypes between healthy human individuals. Broader study findings: The sharing of 5% to 6.5% of naive CD4 clonotypes was seen across several donors.

This sequence was found in a man aged 30 to 39 in good health. The sequencing input was memory CD8+ T cells sorted from blood. Described subset: CD45RO+ cells pooled with CCR7-negative TemRA cells.

This CDR3 is CASSGGLAGNLYEQYF. CDR3 sequence (DNA): TGTGCCAGCAGCGGGGGACTAGCGGGAAACCTCTACGAGCAGTACTTC. The V gene is TRBV5-6, the J gene TRBJ2-7, with TRBD2 matching over 13 bases. V shed 4 bases, J shed 3 bases, and the junction held 7 bases outside the gene matches. Looked up from germline, CDR1 is SGHDT and CDR2 is YYEEEE. CDR3 length: 16 amino acids.